This TCR beta chain originates from a study of high-grade serous ovarian cancer treatment subgroups. About the study: Samples averaged approximately 14,000 reads and 7,500 or so unique TCR beta rearrangements. The study's findings and limits: Tumors within one patient showed repertoire similarity of roughly 0.095 to 0.8. Without spatial data, bulk sequencing limits insight into HGSC tumor diversity.

With V trimmed by 4 bases and J by 3 bases, 12 bases remained unmatched. The germline V gene has CDR1 MNHNS and CDR2 SASEGT. This CDR3 is 17 amino acids long. Note on this clone: Its antigen remains unknown.

Tumor samples were taken before definitive surgery or chemotherapy. Method: immunoSEQ multiplex PCR; TCRdb's copy keeps in-frame clones and lacks some. The sample includes several hundred clones, roughly 78% of them seen just once. Sequencing input: tumor tissue. This clonotype was obtained from a human donor with high-grade serous ovarian cancer. This rearrangement joins TRBV6-1 to TRBJ1-2, with 9 bases fitting TRBD1. In nucleotides, the CDR3 is TGTGCCAGCAGTGTAGGACCCGGGACAGGGATGGACTATGGCTACACCTTC. It yields the protein CASSVGPGTGMDYGYTF.